This T cell receptor (beta chain) is from a study of blood T cell repertoires in COVID-19. Overall study: Sites in the United States, Italy and Spain provided acute and convalescent COVID-19 samples.

Per the authors' pipeline: Estimation of nucleated cell counts relied on the amplification of reference gene primers. Sequencing used immunoSEQ multiplex PCR; TCRdb keeps in-frame clones, though not all of them. The D gene and trimming were derived from the DNA, and the V and J assignments and clone size from that table. The sample includes around 99,000 clones, 85% to 95% seen only once; the top ten take 1% to 1.5%. The count of this clone is one. The CDR3 has 15 amino acids. V lost 1 base to trimming and J lost 9 bases, with 13 bases between them. CDR1 and CDR2 from the germline V gene are SGHTA and FQGTGA.

This receptor was taken from a woman in her twenties or thirties with acute or convalescent COVID-19. Sequenced input: peripheral blood. V is TRBV7-3 and J is TRBJ1-6; D may be TRBD1 (5 bases). The CDR3 DNA sequence: TGTGCCAGCAGCTTAAATGGGGGGACGGGTTCACCCCTCCACTTT. It specifies CASSLNGGTGSPLHF.